This TCR beta chain appears in the sequencing data of a study of CD8+ T cells in alopecia areata. The CDR3 consists of 17 residues. Germline V gene lookup returns CDR1 LNHNV and CDR2 YYDKDF (reference sequence). J gave up 9 bases and V 5 bases, and 12 bases lay outside the gene matches. Samples from alopecia areata patients were lesional scalp punch biopsies and peripheral blood. Reverse transcribed after extraction, RNA yielded cDNA as the sequencing template. Generated by immunoSEQ multiplex PCR, the TCRdb table keeps only in-frame clones and is missing some. This sample has 200,000 to 250,000 clones, with 67% found just once.

Sequencing was performed on CD4+ T cells sorted from blood, taken at week 0. The chain has TRBV15 and TRBJ2-1; 14 bases agree with TRBD2. This clonotype was sampled from a human donor with alopecia areata. The CDR3 spells CATSEPGTSGGRGEQFF. CDR3 bases: TGTGCCACCAGCGAGCCCGGGACTAGCGGGGGAAGGGGTGAGCAGTTCTTC.